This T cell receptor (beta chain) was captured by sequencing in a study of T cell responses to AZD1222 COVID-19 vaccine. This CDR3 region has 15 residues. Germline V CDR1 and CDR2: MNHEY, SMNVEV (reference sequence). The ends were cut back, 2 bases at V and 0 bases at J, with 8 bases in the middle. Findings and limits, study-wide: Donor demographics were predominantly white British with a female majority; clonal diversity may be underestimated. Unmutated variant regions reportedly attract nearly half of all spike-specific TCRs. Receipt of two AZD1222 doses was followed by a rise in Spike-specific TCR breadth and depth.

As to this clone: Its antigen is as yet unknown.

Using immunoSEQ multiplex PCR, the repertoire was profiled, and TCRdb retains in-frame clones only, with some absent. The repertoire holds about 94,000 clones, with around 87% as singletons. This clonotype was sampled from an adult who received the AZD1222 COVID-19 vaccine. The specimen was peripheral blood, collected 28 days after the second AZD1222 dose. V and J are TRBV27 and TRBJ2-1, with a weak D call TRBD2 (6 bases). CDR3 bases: TGTGCCAGCAGTTTAACGGGACTCTCCTACAATGAGCAGTTCTTC. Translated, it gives CASSLTGLSYNEQFF.